The following is a T cell receptor beta chain sequence with its context. Antigen unknown. This sample was taken from a study of OX40 agonist ivuxolimab in advanced cancers. Libraries were prepared by immunoSEQ multiplex PCR; TCRdb keeps only in-frame clonotypes and omits some of them. The sample holds about 130,000 clones, approximately 94% seen once. Study-wide points: More expanded clones were found, on average, in CD8+ than in CD4+ T cells.

This CDR3 is built from 17 residues. Germline CDR1 MGHRA, CDR2 YSYEKL. Trimming removed 3 bases from V and 5 bases from J, with 20 bases in between. This clonotype was sampled from an adult with an advanced solid tumor such as melanoma, head and neck, liver or kidney cancer. Material: CD4+ or CD8+ T cells sorted from blood, obtained in a trial of the OX40 agonist ivuxolimab. This chain joins TRBV4-1 and TRBJ1-3; D might be TRBD1 (5 bases). This CDR3 is CASSHPTRQGRRNTIYF. As DNA, the CDR3 is TGCGCCAGCAGCCATCCGACCCGCCAGGGTCGAAGAAACACCATATATTTT.